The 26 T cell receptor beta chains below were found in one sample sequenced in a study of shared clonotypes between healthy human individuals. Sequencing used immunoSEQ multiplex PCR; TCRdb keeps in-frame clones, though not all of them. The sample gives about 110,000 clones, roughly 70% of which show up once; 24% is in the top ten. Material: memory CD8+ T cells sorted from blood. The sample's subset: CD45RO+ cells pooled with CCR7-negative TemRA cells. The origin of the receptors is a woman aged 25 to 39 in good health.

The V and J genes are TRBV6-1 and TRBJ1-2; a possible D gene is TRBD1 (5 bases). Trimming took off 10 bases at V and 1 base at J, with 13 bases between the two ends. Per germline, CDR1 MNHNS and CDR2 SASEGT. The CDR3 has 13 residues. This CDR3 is CAIHLQVNYGYTF. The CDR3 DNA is TGTGCCATCCATTTACAGGTTAACTATGGCTACACCTTC.

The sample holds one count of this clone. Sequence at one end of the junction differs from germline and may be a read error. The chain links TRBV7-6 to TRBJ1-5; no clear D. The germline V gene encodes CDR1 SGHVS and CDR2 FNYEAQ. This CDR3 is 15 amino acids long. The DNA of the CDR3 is TGTGCCGGCAGCTTAGTGGGAGGGTCCAATCAGCCCCAGCATTTT. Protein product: CAGSLVGGSNQPQHF.

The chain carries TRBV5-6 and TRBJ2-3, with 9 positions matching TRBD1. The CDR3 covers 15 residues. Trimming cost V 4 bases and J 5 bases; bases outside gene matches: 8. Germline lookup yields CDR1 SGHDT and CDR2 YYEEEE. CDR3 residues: CASSLRDRVRDTQYF. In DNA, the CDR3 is TGTGCCAGCAGCCTCCGGGACAGGGTGAGAGATACGCAGTATTTT.

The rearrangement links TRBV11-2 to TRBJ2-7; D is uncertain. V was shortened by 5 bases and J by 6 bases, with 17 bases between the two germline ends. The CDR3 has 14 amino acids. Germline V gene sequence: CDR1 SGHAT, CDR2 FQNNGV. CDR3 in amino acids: CASSLGPLATEQYF. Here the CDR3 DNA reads TGTGCCAGCAGCCTTGGCCCTTTGGCCACCGAGCAGTACTTC.

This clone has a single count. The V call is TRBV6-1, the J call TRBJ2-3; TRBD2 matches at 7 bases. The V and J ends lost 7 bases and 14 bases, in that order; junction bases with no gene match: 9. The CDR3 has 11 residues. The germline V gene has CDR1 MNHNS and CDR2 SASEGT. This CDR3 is CASTSGVAPYF. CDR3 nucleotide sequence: TGTGCCAGCACGAGCGGGGTAGCACCGTATTTT.

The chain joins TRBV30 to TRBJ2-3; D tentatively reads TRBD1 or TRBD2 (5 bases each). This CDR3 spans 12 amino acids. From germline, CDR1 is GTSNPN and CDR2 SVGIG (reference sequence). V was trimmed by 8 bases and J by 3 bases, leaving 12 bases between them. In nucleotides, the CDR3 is TGTGCCGGGACCCAGGCTACAGATACGCAGTATTTT. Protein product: CAGTQATDTQYF.

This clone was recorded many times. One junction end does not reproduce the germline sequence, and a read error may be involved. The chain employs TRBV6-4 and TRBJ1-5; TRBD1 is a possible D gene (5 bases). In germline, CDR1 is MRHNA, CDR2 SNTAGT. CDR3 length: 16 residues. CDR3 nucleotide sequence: TGTGCCACCAGTGATGCGACAGTGGGGAGCAATCAGCCCCAGCATTTT. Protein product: CATSDATVGSNQPQHF.

In DNA form, the CDR3 reads TGCGCCAGCAGCCACCCCCGTGGTAGCGGGAACCACAATGAGCAGTTCTTC. It codes for CASSHPRGSGNHNEQFF. The rearrangement uses TRBV4-1 and TRBJ2-1; 8 nucleotides align to TRBD2. The ends lost 3 bases at V and 5 bases at J; junction bases unmatched: 12. The germline V gene encodes CDR1 MGHRA and CDR2 YSYEKL. This CDR3 contains 17 residues.

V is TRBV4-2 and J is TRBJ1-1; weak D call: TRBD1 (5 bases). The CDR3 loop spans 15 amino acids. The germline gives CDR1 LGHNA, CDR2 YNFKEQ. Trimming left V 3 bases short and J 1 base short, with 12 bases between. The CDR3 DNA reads TGTGCCAGCAGCCAGACTAGGGGTGGGAACACTGAAGCTTTCTTT. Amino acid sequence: CASSQTRGGNTEAFF.

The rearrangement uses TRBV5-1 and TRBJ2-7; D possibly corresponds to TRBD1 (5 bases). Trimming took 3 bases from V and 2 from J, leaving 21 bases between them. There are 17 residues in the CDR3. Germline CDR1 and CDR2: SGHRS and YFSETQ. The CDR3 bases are TGCGCCAGCAGCTCCACTGGAGACAGCCTCATCGCCTACGAGCAGTACTTC. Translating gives CASSSTGDSLIAYEQYF. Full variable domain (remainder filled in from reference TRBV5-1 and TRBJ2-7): KAGVTQTPRYLIKTRGQQVTLSCSPISGHRSVSWYQQTPGQGLQFLFEYFSETQRNKGNFPGRFSGRQFSNSRSEMNVSTLELGDSALYLCASSSTGDSLIAYEQYFGPGTRLTVT.

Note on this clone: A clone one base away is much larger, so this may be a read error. The CDR3 reads CASRDREETQYF. The CDR3 coding sequence is TGTGCCAGCAGGGACAGGGAAGAGACCCAGTACTTC. This rearrangement joins TRBV28 to TRBJ2-5; 8 nucleotides match TRBD1. This CDR3 comprises 12 residues. CDR1 MDHEN and CDR2 SYDVKM come from the germline V gene. V shed 6 bases and J 3 bases; nucleotides not matched to a gene: 0.

CDR3 in DNA: TGTGCCAGCAGCTCATCCACTAACAGGGACGAGCAGTACTTC. Its protein is CASSSSTNRDEQYF. The chain links TRBV7-9 to TRBJ2-7, with D maybe TRBD1 (6 bases). V lost 4 bases and J lost 5, with 15 bases in between. This CDR3 region has 14 residues. Germline V gene lookup returns CDR1 SEHNR and CDR2 FQNEAQ (reference sequence).

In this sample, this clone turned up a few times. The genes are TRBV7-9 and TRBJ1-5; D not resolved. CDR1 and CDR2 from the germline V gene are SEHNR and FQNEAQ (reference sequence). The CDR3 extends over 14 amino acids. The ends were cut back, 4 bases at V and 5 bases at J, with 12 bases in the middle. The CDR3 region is CASSSGPGDQPQHF. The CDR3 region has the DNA TGTGCCAGCAGCTCGGGCCCCGGGGATCAGCCCCAGCATTTT. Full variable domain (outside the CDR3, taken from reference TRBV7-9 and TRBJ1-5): DTGVSQNPRHKITKRGQNVTFRCDPISEHNRLYWYRQTLGQGPEFLTYFQNEAQLEKSRLLSDRFSAERPKGSFSTLEIQRTEQGDSAMYLCASSSGPGDQPQHFGDGTRLSIL.

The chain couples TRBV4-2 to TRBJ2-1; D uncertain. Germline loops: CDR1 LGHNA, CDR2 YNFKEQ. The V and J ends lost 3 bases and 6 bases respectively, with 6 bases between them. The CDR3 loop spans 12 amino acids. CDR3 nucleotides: TGTGCCAGCAGCCACTCCCTCAATGAGCAGTTCTTC. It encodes CASSHSLNEQFF.

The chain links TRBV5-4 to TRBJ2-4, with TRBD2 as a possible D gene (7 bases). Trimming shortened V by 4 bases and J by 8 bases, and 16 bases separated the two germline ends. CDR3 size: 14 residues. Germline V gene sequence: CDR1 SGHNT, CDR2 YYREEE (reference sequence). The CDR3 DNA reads TGTGCCAGCAGCCCTACTAGGGGGGGCGACATTCAGTACTTC. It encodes CASSPTRGGDIQYF.

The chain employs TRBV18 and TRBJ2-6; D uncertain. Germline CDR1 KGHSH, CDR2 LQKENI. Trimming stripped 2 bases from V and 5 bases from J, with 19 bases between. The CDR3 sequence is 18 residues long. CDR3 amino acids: CASSPVLDLQSRANVLTF. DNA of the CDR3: TGTGCCAGCTCACCAGTGCTGGATTTACAAAGTCGGGCCAACGTCCTGACTTTC.

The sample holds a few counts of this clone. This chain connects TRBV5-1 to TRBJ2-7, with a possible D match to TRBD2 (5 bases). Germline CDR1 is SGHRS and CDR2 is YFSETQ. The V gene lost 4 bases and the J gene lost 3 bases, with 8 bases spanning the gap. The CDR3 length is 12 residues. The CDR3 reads CASSLGLYEQYF. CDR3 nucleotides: TGCGCCAGCAGCCTTGGACTCTACGAGCAGTACTTC.

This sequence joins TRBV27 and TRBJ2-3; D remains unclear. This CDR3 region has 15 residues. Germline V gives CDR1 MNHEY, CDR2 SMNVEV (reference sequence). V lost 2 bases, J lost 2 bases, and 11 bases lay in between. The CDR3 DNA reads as TGTGCCAGCAGTTTACTCGCGGTGAACACAGATACGCAGTATTTT. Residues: CASSLLAVNTDTQYF.

In nucleotides, the CDR3 is TGTGCCAGCAGCGGGGGAGGCGAGCAGTACTTC. Translation gives CASSGGGEQYF. This chain links TRBV7-9 with TRBJ2-7; D may be TRBD2 (6 bases). CDR3 length equals 11 residues. V was cut by 5 bases and J by 6 bases, with 8 bases left in between. The V gene's germline CDR1 is SEHNR and CDR2 FQNEAQ (reference sequence).

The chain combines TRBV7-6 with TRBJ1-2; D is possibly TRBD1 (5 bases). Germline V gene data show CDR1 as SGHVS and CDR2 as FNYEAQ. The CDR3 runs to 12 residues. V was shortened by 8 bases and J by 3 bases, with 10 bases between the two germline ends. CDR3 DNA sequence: TGTGCCAGCGGCGGGGCGGACTATGGCTACACCTTC. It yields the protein CASGGADYGYTF.

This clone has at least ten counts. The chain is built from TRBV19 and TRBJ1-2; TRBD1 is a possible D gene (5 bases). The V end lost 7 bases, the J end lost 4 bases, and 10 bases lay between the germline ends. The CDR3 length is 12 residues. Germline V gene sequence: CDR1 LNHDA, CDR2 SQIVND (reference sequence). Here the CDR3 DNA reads TGTGCCAGTAACGCTGGGGGCTATGGCTACACCTTC. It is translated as CASNAGGYGYTF. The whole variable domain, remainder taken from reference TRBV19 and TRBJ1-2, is DGGITQSPKYLFRKEGQNVTLSCEQNLNHDAMYWYRQDPGQGLRLIYYSQIVNDFQKGDIAEGYSVSREKKESFPLTVTSAQKNPTAFYLCASNAGGYGYTFGSGTRLTVV.

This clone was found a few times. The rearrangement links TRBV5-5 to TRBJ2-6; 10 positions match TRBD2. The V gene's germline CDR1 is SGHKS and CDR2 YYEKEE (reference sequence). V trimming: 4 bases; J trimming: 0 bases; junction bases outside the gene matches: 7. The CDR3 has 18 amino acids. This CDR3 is CASSVGTSVHSGANVLTF. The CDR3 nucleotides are TGTGCCAGCAGCGTCGGGACTAGCGTCCACTCTGGGGCCAACGTCCTGACTTTC.

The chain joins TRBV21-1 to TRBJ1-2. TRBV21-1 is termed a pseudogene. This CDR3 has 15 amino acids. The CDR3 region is CASSKGARSFYGYTF. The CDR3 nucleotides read TGTGCCAGCAGCAAAGGCGCACGTTCATTCTATGGCTACACCTTC.

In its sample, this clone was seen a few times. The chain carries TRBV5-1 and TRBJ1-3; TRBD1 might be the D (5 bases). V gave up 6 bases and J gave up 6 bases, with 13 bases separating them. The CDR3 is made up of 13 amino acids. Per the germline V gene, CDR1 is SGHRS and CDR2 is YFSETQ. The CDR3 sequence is CASIRGAANTIYF. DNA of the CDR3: TGCGCCAGCATTCGAGGGGCCGCAAACACCATATATTTT. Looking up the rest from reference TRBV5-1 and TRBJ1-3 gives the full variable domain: KAGVTQTPRYLIKTRGQQVTLSCSPISGHRSVSWYQQTPGQGLQFLFEYFSETQRNKGNFPGRFSGRQFSNSRSEMNVSTLELGDSALYLCASIRGAANTIYFGEGSWLTVV.

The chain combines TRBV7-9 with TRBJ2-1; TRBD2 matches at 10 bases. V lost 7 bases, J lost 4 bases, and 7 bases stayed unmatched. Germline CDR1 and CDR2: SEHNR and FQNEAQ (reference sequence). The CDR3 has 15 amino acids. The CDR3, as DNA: TGTGCCAGCAAAATTCTAGCGGGAGTATACAATGAGCAGTTCTTC. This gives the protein CASKILAGVYNEQFF.

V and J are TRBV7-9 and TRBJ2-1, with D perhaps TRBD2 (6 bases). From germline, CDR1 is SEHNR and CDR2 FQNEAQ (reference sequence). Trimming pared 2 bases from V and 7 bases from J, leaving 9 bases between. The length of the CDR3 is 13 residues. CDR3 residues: CASSLRGRNEQFF. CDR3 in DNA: TGTGCCAGCAGCTTACGGGGGAGGAATGAGCAGTTCTTC.